These 8 T cell receptor beta chains share one sample of origin, sequenced in a study of early T cells in non-severe SARS-CoV-2 infection. TCRdb fed the 5' RACE reads into MiXCR, producing one record per CDR3 protein. The table includes about 49,000 distinct CDR3 sequences, approximately 12% detected once. The sequencing input was whole blood. These receptors were obtained from an adult who was a healthcare worker with PCR-confirmed SARS-CoV-2 infection or an uninfected control (not recorded which).

There are many counts of this clonotype. The chain employs TRBV5-6 and TRBJ2-7; no firm D call. CDR3 length: 13 amino acids. The germline V gene has CDR1 SGHDT and CDR2 YYEEEE. Between the trimmed V and J ends, which lost 0 bases and 1 base, there was a span of 5 bases. The CDR3 spells CASSLGASYEQYF. In nucleotides, the CDR3 is TGTGCCAGCAGCTTGGGTGCGTCCTACGAGCAGTACTTC.

Ten or more counts support this clonotype. V is TRBV20-1 and J is TRBJ2-7; D gene ambiguous. Germline CDR1 reads DFQATT; CDR2 reads SNEGSKA (reference sequence). CDR3 size: 12 residues. V was pared by 1 base and J by 3 bases, with 7 bases between. CDR3 in DNA: TGCAGTGCTAGAGGCTCCATCTACGAGCAGTACTTC. Protein: CSARGSIYEQYF.

This clonotype came up a few times. The rearrangement links TRBV28 to TRBJ1-1; D uncertain. Germline lookup yields CDR1 MDHEN and CDR2 SYDVKM. Trimming took off 1 base at V and 3 bases at J, with 6 bases between the two ends. The CDR3 is 13 amino acids. The CDR3 region is CASSLSGDTEAFF. The CDR3 DNA reads as TGTGCCAGCAGTTTATCCGGGGACACTGAAGCTTTCTTT.

The gene calls are TRBV6-6 and TRBJ2-3; maybe TRBD2 (7 bases). The CDR3 runs to 13 residues. CDR1 MNHNY and CDR2 SVGAGI come from the germline V gene (reference sequence). V was cut by 9 bases and J by 5 bases, with 15 bases left in between. The CDR3 loop reads CASSWGGQDTQYF. In DNA, the CDR3 is TGTGCCAGTTCATGGGGGGGGCAAGATACGCAGTATTTT.

The sample holds a few counts of this clonotype. The chain links TRBV5-4 to TRBJ1-6, with D unclear. V lost 4 bases, J lost 13 bases, and 15 bases lay in between. This CDR3 region has 13 residues. Looked up from germline, CDR1 is SGHNT and CDR2 is YYREEE (reference sequence). Written as DNA, the CDR3 is TGTGCCAGCAGCCTAGGACGGAATCAGCCCCTCCACTTT. This gives the protein CASSLGRNQPLHF.

This clonotype was recorded at least ten times. The rearrangement joins TRBV5-4 to TRBJ1-2, with 10 bases aligning to TRBD1. The CDR3 is made up of 14 amino acids. With V trimmed by 2 bases and J by 7 bases, 5 bases remained unmatched. Germline assignment: CDR1 SGHNT and CDR2 YYREEE (reference sequence). The CDR3 is CASSFGQGEGGYTF. The CDR3 DNA sequence: TGTGCCAGCAGCTTCGGACAGGGGGAGGGTGGCTACACCTTC.

The chain links TRBV29-1 to TRBJ1-2; D gene unclear. The CDR3 sequence is 13 residues long. Germline-derived CDR1 and CDR2 are SQVTM and ANQGSEA. The V end lost 4 bases, the J end lost 4 bases, and 13 bases lay between the germline ends. Here the CDR3 DNA reads TGCAGCGTTGCTCAGAGAAACAGCTATGGCTACACCTTC. Protein product: CSVAQRNSYGYTF.

This clonotype has just a few counts. The V call is TRBV7-2, the J call TRBJ1-4; 7 bases are shared with TRBD1. The CDR3 runs 16 residues. J was trimmed by 7 bases and V by 1 base; bases with no gene match: 9. Germline CDR1 is SGHTA and CDR2 is FQGNSA. Here the CDR3 DNA reads TGTGCCAGCAGCTTAGGGCAGGGGGGAAGGAGTGAAAAACTGTTTTTT. Protein product: CASSLGQGGRSEKLFF.